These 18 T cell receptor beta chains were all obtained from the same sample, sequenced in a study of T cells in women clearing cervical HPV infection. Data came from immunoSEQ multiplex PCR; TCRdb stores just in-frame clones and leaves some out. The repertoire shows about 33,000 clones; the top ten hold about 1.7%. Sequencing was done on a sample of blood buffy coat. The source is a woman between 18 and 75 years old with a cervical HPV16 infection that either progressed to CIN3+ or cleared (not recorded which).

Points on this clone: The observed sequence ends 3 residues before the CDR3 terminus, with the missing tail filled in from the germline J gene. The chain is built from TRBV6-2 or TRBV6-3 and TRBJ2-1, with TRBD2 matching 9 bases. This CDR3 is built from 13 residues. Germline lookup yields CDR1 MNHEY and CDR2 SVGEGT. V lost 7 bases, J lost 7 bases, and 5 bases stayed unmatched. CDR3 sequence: CASTASGENEQFF. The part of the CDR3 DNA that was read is TGTGCCAGCACCGCTAGCGGGGAAAATGAG.

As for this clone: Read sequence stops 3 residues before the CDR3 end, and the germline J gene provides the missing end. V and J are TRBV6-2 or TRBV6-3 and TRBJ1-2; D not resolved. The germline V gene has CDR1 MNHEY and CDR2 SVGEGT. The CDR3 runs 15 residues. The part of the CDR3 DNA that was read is TGTGCCAGCAGTTACTCCAGCGGGGATTCCTACGAC. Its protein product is CASSYSSGDSYD. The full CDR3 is CASSYSSGDSYDYTF.

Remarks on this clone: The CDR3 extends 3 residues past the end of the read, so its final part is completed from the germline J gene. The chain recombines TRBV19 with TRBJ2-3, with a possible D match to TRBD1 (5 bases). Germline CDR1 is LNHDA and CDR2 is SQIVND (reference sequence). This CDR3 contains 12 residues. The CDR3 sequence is CASNYRNQPQYF. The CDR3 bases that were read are TGTGCCAGTAACTACAGGAATCAGCCG.

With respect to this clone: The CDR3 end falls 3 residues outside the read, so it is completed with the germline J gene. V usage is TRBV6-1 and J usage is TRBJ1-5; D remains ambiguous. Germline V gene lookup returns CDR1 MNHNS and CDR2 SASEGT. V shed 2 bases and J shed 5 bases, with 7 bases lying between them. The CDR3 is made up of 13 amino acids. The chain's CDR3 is CASSEQSDQPQHF. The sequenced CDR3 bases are TGTGCCAGCAGTGAACAGTCCGATCAGCCC.

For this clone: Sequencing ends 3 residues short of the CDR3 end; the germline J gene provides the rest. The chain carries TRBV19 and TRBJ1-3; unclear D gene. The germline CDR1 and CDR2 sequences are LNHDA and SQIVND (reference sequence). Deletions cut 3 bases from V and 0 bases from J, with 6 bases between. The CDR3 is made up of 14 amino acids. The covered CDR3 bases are TGTGCCAGTAGTATGGCTGTCTCTGGAAACACC. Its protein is CASSMAVSGNT. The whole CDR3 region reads CASSMAVSGNTIYF.

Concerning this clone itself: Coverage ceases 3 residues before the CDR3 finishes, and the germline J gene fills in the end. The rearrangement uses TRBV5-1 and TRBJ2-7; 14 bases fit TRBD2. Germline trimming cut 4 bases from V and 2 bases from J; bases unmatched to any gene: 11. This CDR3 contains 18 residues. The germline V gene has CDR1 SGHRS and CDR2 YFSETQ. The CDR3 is CASSTGLAGGPVAYEQYF. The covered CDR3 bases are TGCGCCAGCAGCACCGGACTAGCGGGGGGCCCTGTTGCCTACGAG.

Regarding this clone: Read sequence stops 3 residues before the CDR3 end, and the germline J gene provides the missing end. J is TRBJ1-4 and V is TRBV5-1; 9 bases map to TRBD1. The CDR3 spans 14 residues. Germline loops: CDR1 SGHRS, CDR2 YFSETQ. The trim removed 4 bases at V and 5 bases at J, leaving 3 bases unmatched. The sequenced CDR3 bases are TGCGCCAGCAGCCGGACAGGGGAAAATGAAAAA. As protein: CASSRTGENEK. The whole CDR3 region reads CASSRTGENEKLFF.

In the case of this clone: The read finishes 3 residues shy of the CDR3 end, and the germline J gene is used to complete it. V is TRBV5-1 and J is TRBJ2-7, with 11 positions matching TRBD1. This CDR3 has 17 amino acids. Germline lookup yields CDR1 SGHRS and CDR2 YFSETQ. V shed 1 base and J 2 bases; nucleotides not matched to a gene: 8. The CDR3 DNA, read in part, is TGCGCCAGCAGCTTGAGGTCCGGGGGACAGGGGGCCTACGAG. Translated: CASSLRSGGQGAYE. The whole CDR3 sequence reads CASSLRSGGQGAYEQYF.

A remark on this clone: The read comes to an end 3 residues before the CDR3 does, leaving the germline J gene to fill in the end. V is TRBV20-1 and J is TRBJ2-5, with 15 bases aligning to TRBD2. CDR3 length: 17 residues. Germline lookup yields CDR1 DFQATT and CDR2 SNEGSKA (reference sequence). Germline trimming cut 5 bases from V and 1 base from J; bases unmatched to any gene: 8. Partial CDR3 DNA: TGCAGTGCTCCTCTGTGGACTAGCGGGGGGGTCCAAGAGACC. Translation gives CSAPLWTSGGVQET. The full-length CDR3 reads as CSAPLWTSGGVQETQYF.

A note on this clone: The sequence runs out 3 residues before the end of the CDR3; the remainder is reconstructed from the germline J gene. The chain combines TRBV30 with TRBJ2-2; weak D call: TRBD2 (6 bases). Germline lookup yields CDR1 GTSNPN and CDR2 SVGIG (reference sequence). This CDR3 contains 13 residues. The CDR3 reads CAWSSRSGEKLFF. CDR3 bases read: TGTGCCTGGAGTTCACGGTCGGGGGAAAAG.

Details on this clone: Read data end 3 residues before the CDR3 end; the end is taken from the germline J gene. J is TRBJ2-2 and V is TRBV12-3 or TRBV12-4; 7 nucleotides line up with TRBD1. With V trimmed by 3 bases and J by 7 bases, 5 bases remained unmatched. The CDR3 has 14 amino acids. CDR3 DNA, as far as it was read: TGTGCCAGCAGTTTGAGGGGGCTCAGCGGGGAG. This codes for CASSLRGLSGE. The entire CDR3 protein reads CASSLRGLSGELFF.

Incomplete CDR3 DNA: TGCAGTGCTATTGTCTCGGGCACCGGGGAG. Its protein product is CSAIVSGTGE. The CDR3 in its entirety is CSAIVSGTGELFF. The V and J genes are TRBV20-1 and TRBJ2-2; no definite D call. The read terminates 3 residues ahead of where the CDR3 ends, so the germline J gene completes it. Germline CDR1 and CDR2: DFQATT and SNEGSKA (reference sequence). V was trimmed by 4 bases and J by 4 bases, leaving 10 bases between them. The CDR3 covers 13 residues.

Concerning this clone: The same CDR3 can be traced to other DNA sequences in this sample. Incomplete CDR3 DNA: TGTGCCAGCAGCCGAGACAGCTATGGT. This sequence encodes CASSRDSYG. The whole CDR3 sequence is CASSRDSYGQYF. The rearrangement uses TRBV7-9 and TRBJ2-4; a weak D match, TRBD1 (5 bases). The sequence runs out 3 residues before the end of the CDR3; the remainder is reconstructed from the germline J gene. From germline, CDR1 is SEHNR and CDR2 FQNEAQ (reference sequence). The CDR3 totals 12 residues.

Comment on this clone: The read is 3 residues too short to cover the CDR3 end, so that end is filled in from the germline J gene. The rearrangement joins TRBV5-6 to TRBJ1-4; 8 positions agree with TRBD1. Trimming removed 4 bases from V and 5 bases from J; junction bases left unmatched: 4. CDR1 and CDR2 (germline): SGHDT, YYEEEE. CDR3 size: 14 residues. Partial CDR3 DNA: TGTGCCAGCAGCGCAGGGGGCCTGAATGAAAAA. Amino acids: CASSAGGLNEK. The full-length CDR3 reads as CASSAGGLNEKLFF.

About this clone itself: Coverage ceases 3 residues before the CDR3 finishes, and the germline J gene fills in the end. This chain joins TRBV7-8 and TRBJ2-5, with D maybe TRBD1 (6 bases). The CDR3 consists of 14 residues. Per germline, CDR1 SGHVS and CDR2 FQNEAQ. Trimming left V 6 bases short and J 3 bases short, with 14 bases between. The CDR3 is CASRWGRTEETQYF. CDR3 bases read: TGTGCCAGCAGATGGGGCCGGACAGAAGAGACC. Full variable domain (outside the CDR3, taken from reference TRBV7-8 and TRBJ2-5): GAGVSQSPRYKVAKRGQDVALRCDPISGHVSLFWYQQALGQGPEFLTYFQNEAQLDKSGLPSDRFFAERPEGSVSTLKIQRTQQEDSAVYLCASRWGRTEETQYFGPGTRLLVL.

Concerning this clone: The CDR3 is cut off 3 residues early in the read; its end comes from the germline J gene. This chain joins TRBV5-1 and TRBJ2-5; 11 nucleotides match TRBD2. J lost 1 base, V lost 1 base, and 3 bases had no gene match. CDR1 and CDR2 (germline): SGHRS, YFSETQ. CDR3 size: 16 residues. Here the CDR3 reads CASSLSSGGRQETQYF. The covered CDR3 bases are TGCGCCAGCAGCTTGTCTAGCGGGGGGCGCCAAGAGACC.

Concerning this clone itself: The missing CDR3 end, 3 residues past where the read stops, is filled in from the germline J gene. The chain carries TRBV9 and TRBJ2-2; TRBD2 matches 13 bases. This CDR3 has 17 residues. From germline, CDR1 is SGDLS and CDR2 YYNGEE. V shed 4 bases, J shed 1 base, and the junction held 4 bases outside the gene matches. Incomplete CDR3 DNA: TGTGCCAGCAGCTCGGGACTAGCGGGGATGAACACCGGGGAG. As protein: CASSSGLAGMNTGE. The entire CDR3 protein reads CASSSGLAGMNTGELFF. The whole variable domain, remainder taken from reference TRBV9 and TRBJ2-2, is DSGVTQTPKHLITATGQRVTLRCSPRSGDLSVYWYQQSLDQGLQFLIQYYNGEERAKGNILERFSAQQFPDLHSELNLSSLELGDSALYFCASSSGLAGMNTGELFFGEGSRLTVL.

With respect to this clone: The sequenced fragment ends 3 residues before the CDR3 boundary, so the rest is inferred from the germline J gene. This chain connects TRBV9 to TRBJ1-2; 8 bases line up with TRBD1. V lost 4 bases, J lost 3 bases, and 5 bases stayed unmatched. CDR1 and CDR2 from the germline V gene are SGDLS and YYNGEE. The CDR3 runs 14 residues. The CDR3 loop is CASSSTGGDYGYTF. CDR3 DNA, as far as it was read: TGTGCCAGCAGCTCCACAGGGGGGGACTATGGC.